These T cell receptor beta chains were read from a single sample in a study of type 1 and type 2 diabetes patients. TCRdb itself ran the multiplex PCR reads through MiXCR, one entry per CDR3 protein. The table shows approximately 260,000 distinct CDR3 sequences, with 40% to 50% occurring only once. The sample consisted of peripheral blood mononuclear cells (PBMCs). The receptors come from a man aged 18 to 30 with type 2 diabetes. CDR3s include the opening cysteine and the closing phenylalanine or tryptophan. D genes are given only for firm matches. For some rows the clone size is stated as once, few or many, or as a class when expanded; others skip it.

clone size	V gene	D gene	J gene	CDR3 protein	CDR3 DNA
-	TRBV19	-	TRBJ1-2	CASSVPGTTPYGYTF	TGTGCCAGTAGTGTCCCTGGGACAACTCCCTATGGCTACACCTTC
-	TRBV10-3	-	TRBJ1-1	CAISDRPVGSSGTEAFF	TGTGCCATCAGTGACCGGCCCGTGGGGTCCTCGGGCACTGAAGCTTTCTTT
once	TRBV15	-	TRBJ2-3	CATSSLGMGHQPQYF	TGTGCCACCAGCAGCCTCGGGATGGGTCATCAGCCCCAGTATTTT
few	TRBV20-1	-	TRBJ2-7	CSAMGEGYEQYF	TGCAGTGCTATGGGAGAAGGGTACGAGCAGTACTTC
-	TRBV7-2	TRBD1	TRBJ1-2	CASSLGEGATYGYTF	TGTGCCAGCAGCTTAGGGGAGGGGGCCACCTATGGCTACACCTTC
-	TRBV11-3	-	TRBJ2-1	CASSKSNEQFF	TGTGCCAGCAGCAAATCTAATGAGCAGTTCTTC
-	TRBV12-3/TRBV12-4	-	TRBJ1-2	CASSRLGYGYTF	TGTGCCAGCAGTCGACTTGGCTATGGCTACACCTTC
few	TRBV7-2	TRBD2	TRBJ2-7	CASSLVVAGGKDEQYF	TGTGCCAGCAGCTTAGTCGTAGCGGGAGGGAAGGACGAGCAGTACTTC
-	TRBV20-1	-	TRBJ1-2	CSAREAGTRTGYTF	TGCAGTGCTCGGGAAGCGGGCACTCGGACTGGCTACACCTTC
few	TRBV2	-	TRBJ1-5	CASSGGRSGNQPQHF	TGTGCCAGCAGTGGGGGGAGGTCGGGCAATCAGCCCCAGCATTTT
-	TRBV27	-	TRBJ1-6	CASSFGRGRPGNSPLHF	TGTGCCAGCAGTTTCGGTAGGGGTCGGCCGGGAAATTCACCCCTCCACTTT
many	TRBV14	-	TRBJ2-7	CASSHTYEQYF	TGTGCCAGCAGCCACACCTACGAGCAGTACTTC
once	TRBV3-2	-	TRBJ1-6	CASSLSTGGVSPLHF	TGTGCCAGCAGCCTGTCGACAGGGGGCGTATCACCCCTCCACTTT
few	TRBV14	TRBD1	TRBJ1-2	CASYSGQQANYGYTF	TGTGCCAGCTACTCGGGACAGCAGGCTAACTATGGCTACACCTTC
few	TRBV7-8	TRBD1	TRBJ1-1	CASSANRGPTEAFF	TGTGCCAGCAGCGCCAACAGGGGGCCCACTGAAGCTTTCTTT
-	TRBV4-1	TRBD2	TRBJ2-7	CASSQGAGGIYEQYF	TGCGCCAGCAGCCAAGGGGCGGGAGGAATCTACGAGCAGTACTTC
few	TRBV7-8	TRBD1	TRBJ2-6	CASSPRDRVASGANVLTF	TGTGCCAGCAGCCCCCGGGACAGGGTGGCCTCTGGGGCCAACGTCCTGACTTTC
many	TRBV19	-	TRBJ1-4	CASRTGPNEKLFF	TGTGCCAGTAGGACAGGACCGAATGAAAAACTGTTTTTT
many	TRBV20-1	TRBD1	TRBJ1-2	CSARGTGQGGFYGYTF	TGCAGTGCTAGAGGGACCGGACAGGGGGGCTTCTATGGCTACACCTTC
-	TRBV4-1	-	TRBJ1-2	CASSQEHHGGYGYTF	TGCGCCAGCAGCCAAGAACATCATGGGGGGTATGGCTACACCTTC
-	TRBV19	-	TRBJ1-1	CASINNMGLLTEAFF	TGTGCCAGTATTAACAACATGGGGCTGCTGACTGAAGCTTTCTTT
-	TRBV7-2	TRBD1	TRBJ2-1	CASSSSGQGINEQFF	TGTGCCAGCAGCTCCTCGGGACAGGGGATCAATGAGCAGTTCTTC
-	TRBV15	TRBD2	TRBJ2-7	CATSRTLAGTYEQYF	TGTGCCACCAGCAGAACCCTAGCGGGGACCTACGAGCAGTACTTC
-	TRBV18	TRBD2	TRBJ2-5	CASSPLAGEAETQYF	TGTGCCAGCTCACCACTAGCGGGAGAAGCAGAGACCCAGTACTTC
-	TRBV6-5	-	TRBJ2-7	CASSYYGFYEQYF	TGTGCCAGCAGTTACTATGGATTCTACGAGCAGTACTTC
-	TRBV28	TRBD1	TRBJ2-5	CASSGSGTGEETQYF	TGTGCCAGCAGTGGTTCCGGGACAGGGGAAGAGACCCAGTACTTC
-	TRBV5-4	TRBD1	TRBJ2-7	CASAAKTGGTYESYF	TGTGCCAGCGCCGCGAAGACAGGGGGCACCTACGAGTCGTACTTC
-	TRBV9	-	TRBJ2-1	CASSVGAQGISEQFF	TGTGCCAGCAGCGTAGGCGCGCAGGGGATCAGCGAGCAGTTCTTC